The 8 T cell receptor beta chains below were found in one sample sequenced in a study of sequential checkpoint blockade in melanoma. Treatment noted: randomized to nivolumab then ipilimumab (arm A) or the reverse (arm B). Some clones are missing from TCRdb's copy, which holds only in-frame ones; the method was immunoSEQ multiplex PCR. This table holds 8,000 to 10,000 clones, about 25% found once. The sample consisted of tumor tissue (inferred from file names), taken from a patient given nivolumab and ipilimumab in sequence. These receptors all come from a human donor with melanoma.

V gene TRBV18 combines with J gene TRBJ2-7; TRBD1 aligns across 12 bases. The CDR3 is 16 residues long. Germline trimming cut 4 bases from V and 1 base from J; bases unmatched to any gene: 5. Germline CDR1 KGHSH, CDR2 LQKENI. CDR3 amino acids: CASSLGTGGESYEQYF. CDR3 coding DNA: TGTGCCAGCTCACTCGGGACAGGGGGCGAGTCCTACGAGCAGTACTTC.

This clone occurred many times. The genes are TRBV11-3 and TRBJ2-7; 8 nucleotides align to TRBD2. Germline loops: CDR1 SGHNT, CDR2 YENEEA. This CDR3 is 15 amino acids long. The V gene end was trimmed by 2 bases and the J gene end by 3 bases; junction bases not matched to a gene: 6. CDR3 sequence (DNA): TGTGCCAGCAGCTTAACCGGGACTAGGGACTACGAGCAGTACTTC. It encodes CASSLTGTRDYEQYF.

This clone has a handful of counts. The V and J genes are TRBV9 and TRBJ2-7; 7 bases map to TRBD2. From germline, CDR1 is SGDLS and CDR2 YYNGEE. This CDR3 comprises 18 residues. V was clipped by 5 bases and J by 5 bases; unmatched bases: 22. CDR3 loop: CASSEANLLGTIGDEQYF. The CDR3 DNA sequence: TGTGCCAGCAGTGAAGCGAACCTATTAGGGACTATCGGGGACGAGCAGTACTTC.

The rearrangement links TRBV5-1 to TRBJ2-5; D unresolved. Germline V gives CDR1 SGHRS, CDR2 YFSETQ. The CDR3 covers 14 residues. Trimming left V 0 bases short and J 4 bases short, with 10 bases between. CDR3 loop: CASSLAKGGETQYF. CDR3 bases: TGCGCCAGCAGCTTGGCCAAGGGCGGAGAGACCCAGTACTTC. The full variable domain, rest sourced from reference TRBV5-1 and TRBJ2-5, is KAGVTQTPRYLIKTRGQQVTLSCSPISGHRSVSWYQQTPGQGLQFLFEYFSETQRNKGNFPGRFSGRQFSNSRSEMNVSTLELGDSALYLCASSLAKGGETQYFGPGTRLLVL.

The chain uses TRBV6-8 and TRBJ2-1; TRBD2 aligns across 7 bases. CDR1 is MNHGY and CDR2 is SAAAGT in the germline V gene. There are 17 residues in the CDR3. The ends lost 2 bases at V and 8 bases at J; junction bases unmatched: 15. The CDR3 DNA sequence: TGTGCCAGCAGTTACCGCCCCGGGGGACTAACTCGCGATGAGCAGTTCTTC. This gives the protein CASSYRPGGLTRDEQFF.

The chain couples TRBV30 to TRBJ2-3; D tentatively reads TRBD1 or TRBD2 (6 bases each). The CDR3 has 13 residues. CDR1 is GTSNPN and CDR2 is SVGIG in the germline V gene (reference sequence). V was shortened by 1 base and J by 6 bases, with 11 bases between the two germline ends. CDR3 region: CAWSARGRDTQYF. CDR3 DNA sequence: TGTGCCTGGAGTGCGAGGGGGAGGGATACGCAGTATTTT. Full variable domain (remainder filled in from reference TRBV30 and TRBJ2-3): SQTIHQWPATLVQPVGSPLSLECTVEGTSNPNLYWYRQAAGRGLQLLFYSVGIGQISSEVPQNLSASRPQDRQFILSSKKLLLSDSGFYLCAWSARGRDTQYFGPGTRLTVL.

This clone was detected a few times. The V gene is TRBV9, the J gene TRBJ1-4; D unresolved. V dropped 3 bases and J dropped 3 bases, with 3 bases sitting between them. The CDR3 length is 12 residues. Looked up from germline, CDR1 is SGDLS and CDR2 is YYNGEE. The CDR3 coding sequence is TGTGCCAGCAGCGGGGCTAATGAAAAACTGTTTTTT. The encoded protein is CASSGANEKLFF.

The chain carries TRBV19 and TRBJ2-3, with D possibly being TRBD2 (7 bases). Trimming stripped 1 base from V and 5 bases from J, with 10 bases between. This CDR3 comprises 14 residues. Germline V gene lookup returns CDR1 LNHDA and CDR2 SQIVND (reference sequence). The CDR3 here is CASSIGGGEDTQYF. The DNA for the CDR3 is TGTGCCAGTAGTATAGGAGGGGGGGAAGATACGCAGTATTTT.